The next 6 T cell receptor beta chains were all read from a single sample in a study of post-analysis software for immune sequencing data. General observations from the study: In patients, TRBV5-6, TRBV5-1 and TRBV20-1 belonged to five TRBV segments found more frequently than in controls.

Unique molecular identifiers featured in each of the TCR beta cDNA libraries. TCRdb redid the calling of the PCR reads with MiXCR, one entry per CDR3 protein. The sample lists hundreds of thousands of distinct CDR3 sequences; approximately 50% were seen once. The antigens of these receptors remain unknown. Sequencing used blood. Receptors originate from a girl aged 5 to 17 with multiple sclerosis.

CDR3 loop: CASSQDGGGAYEQFF. The CDR3 DNA reads TGCGCCAGCAGCCAAGATGGCGGGGGGGCCTATGAGCAGTTCTTC. The chain couples TRBV4-1 to TRBJ2-1; TRBD2 matches 9 bases. The CDR3 has 15 residues. V trimming: 0 bases; J trimming: 8 bases; junction bases outside the gene matches: 5. Per germline, CDR1 MGHRA and CDR2 YSYEKL.

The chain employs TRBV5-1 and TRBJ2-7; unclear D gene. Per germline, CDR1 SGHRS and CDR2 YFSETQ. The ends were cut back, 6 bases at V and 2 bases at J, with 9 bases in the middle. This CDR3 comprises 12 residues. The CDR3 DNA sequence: TGCGCCAGCAAATCCGCGACCTACGAGCAGTACTTC. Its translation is CASKSATYEQYF.

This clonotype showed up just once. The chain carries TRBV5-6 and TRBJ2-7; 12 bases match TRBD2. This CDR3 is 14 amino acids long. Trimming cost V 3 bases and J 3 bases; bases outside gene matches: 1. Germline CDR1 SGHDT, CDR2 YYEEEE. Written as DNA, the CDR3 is TGTGCCAGCAGCTGGACTAGCGGGGACTACGAGCAGTACTTC. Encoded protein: CASSWTSGDYEQYF.

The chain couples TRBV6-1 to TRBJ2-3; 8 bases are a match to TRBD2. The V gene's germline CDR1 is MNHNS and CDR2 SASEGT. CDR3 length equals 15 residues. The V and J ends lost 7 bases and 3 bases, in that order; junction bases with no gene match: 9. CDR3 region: CASTRAGDLTDTQYF. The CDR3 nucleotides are TGTGCCAGCACGAGAGCGGGGGACCTTACAGATACGCAGTATTTT.

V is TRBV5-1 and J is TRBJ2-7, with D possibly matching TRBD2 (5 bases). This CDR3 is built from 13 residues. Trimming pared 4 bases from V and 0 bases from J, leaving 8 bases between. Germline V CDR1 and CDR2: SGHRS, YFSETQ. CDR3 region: CASSNGVSYEQYF. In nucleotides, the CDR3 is TGCGCCAGCAGCAACGGGGTCTCCTACGAGCAGTACTTC.

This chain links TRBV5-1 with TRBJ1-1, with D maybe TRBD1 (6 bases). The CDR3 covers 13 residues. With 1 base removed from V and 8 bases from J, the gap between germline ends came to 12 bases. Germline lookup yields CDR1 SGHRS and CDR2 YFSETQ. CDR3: CASSLRGGGEAFF. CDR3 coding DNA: TGCGCCAGCAGCTTGAGAGGGGGAGGCGAAGCTTTCTTT. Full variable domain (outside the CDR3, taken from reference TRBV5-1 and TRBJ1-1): KAGVTQTPRYLIKTRGQQVTLSCSPISGHRSVSWYQQTPGQGLQFLFEYFSETQRNKGNFPGRFSGRQFSNSRSEMNVSTLELGDSALYLCASSLRGGGEAFFGQGTRLTVV.